The entry below gives a single TCR beta chain sequence along with its context. Its target is not known. This CDR3 has 16 amino acids. Germline assignment: CDR1 SEHNR and CDR2 FQNEAQ (reference sequence). V was pared by 5 bases and J by 5 bases, with 20 bases between. The protocol was immunoSEQ multiplex PCR, while the TCRdb copy is restricted to in-frame clones and leaves out a portion. Among about 180,000 clones, over 75% were seen once, and the ten largest hold approximately 3%. The data were taken from a study of T cell responses to AZD1222 COVID-19 vaccine. Study-level background: Second-dose schedules of about 4 or about 12 weeks were combined. General observations from the study: Clonal diversity was possibly underestimated, and white British individuals and females predominated among donors. Elevations in Spike-specific TCR breadth and depth followed administration of two AZD1222 doses.

Sample: peripheral blood, taken on day 0 of AZD1222 vaccination. V and J are TRBV7-9 and TRBJ2-3; D uncertain. The receptor comes from an adult in good health. The CDR3 nucleotides are TGTGCCAGCAGCCCCCCTCGCGGTTCCGGCGGAGATACGCAGTATTTT. It specifies CASSPPRGSGGDTQYF.